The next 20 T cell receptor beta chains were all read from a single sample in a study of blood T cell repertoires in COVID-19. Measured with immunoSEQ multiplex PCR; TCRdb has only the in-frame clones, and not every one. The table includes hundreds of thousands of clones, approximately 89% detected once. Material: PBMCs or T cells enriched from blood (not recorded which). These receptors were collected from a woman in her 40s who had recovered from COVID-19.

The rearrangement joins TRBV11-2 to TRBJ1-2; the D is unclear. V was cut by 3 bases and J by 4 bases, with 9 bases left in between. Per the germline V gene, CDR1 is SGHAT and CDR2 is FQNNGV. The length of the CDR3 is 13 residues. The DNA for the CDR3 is TGTGCCAGCAGCTTTGCGGCTCGCTATGGCTACACCTTC. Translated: CASSFAARYGYTF.

CDR3 DNA: TGTGCCTGGAGTGGCGCCCAGGGGTCCCTAGGGCCCCAGCATTTT. This encodes CAWSGAQGSLGPQHF. This sequence joins TRBV30 and TRBJ1-5; TRBD1 is a possible D gene (6 bases). The CDR3 loop spans 15 amino acids. Germline lookup yields CDR1 GTSNPN and CDR2 SVGIG (reference sequence). V was cut by 1 base and J by 9 bases, with 19 bases left in between.

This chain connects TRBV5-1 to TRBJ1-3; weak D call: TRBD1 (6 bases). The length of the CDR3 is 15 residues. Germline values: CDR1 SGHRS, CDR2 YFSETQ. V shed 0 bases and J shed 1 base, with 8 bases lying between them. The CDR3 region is CASSLDRVSGNTIYF. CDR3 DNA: TGCGCCAGCAGCTTGGACAGGGTATCTGGAAACACCATATATTTT.

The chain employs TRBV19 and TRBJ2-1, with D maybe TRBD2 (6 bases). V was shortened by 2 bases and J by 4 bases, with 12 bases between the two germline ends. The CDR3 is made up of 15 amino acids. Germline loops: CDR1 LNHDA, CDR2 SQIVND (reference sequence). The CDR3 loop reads CASSISSGYYNEQFF. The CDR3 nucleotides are TGTGCCAGTAGTATATCCAGCGGGTATTACAATGAGCAGTTCTTC.

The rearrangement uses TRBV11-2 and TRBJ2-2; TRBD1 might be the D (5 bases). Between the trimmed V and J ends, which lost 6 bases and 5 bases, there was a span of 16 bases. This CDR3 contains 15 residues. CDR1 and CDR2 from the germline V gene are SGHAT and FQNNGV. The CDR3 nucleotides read TGTGCCAGCAGTTCCTATGGGGCGGAGACCGGGGAGCTGTTTTTT. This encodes CASSSYGAETGELFF.

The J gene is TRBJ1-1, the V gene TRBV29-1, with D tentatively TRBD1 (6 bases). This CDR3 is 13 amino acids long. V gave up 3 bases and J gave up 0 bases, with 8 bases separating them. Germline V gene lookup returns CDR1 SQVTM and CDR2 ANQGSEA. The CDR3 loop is CSVEGHMNTEAFF. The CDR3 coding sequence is TGCAGCGTTGAGGGACACATGAACACTGAAGCTTTCTTT.

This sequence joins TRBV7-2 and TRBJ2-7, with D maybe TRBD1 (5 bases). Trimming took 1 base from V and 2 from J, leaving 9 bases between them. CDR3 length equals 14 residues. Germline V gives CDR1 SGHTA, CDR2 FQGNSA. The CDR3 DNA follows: TGTGCCAGCAGCTTAGTAGTAGGGGCCTACGAGCAGTACTTC. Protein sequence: CASSLVVGAYEQYF. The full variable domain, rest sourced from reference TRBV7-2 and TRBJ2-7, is GAGVSQSPSNKVTEKGKDVELRCDPISGHTALYWYRQSLGQGLEFLIYFQGNSAPDKSGLPSDRFSAERTGGSVSTLTIQRTQQEDSAVYLCASSLVVGAYEQYFGPGTRLTVT.

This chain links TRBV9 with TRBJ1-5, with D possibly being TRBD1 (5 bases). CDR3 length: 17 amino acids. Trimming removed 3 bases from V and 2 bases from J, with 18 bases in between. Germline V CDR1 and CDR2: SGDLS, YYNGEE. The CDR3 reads CASSGGGGNDRNQPQHF. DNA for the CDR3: TGTGCCAGCAGCGGCGGTGGGGGGAACGACCGCAATCAGCCCCAGCATTTT. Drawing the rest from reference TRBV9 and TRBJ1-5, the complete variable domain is DSGVTQTPKHLITATGQRVTLRCSPRSGDLSVYWYQQSLDQGLQFLIQYYNGEERAKGNILERFSAQQFPDLHSELNLSSLELGDSALYFCASSGGGGNDRNQPQHFGDGTRLSIL.

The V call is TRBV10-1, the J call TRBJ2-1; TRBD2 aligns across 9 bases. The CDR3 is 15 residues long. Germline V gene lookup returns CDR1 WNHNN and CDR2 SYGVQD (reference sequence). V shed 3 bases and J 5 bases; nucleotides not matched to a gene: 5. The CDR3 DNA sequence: TGCGCCAGCAGTGAAGCGGGGGGTCCAGACAATGAGCAGTTCTTC. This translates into CASSEAGGPDNEQFF.

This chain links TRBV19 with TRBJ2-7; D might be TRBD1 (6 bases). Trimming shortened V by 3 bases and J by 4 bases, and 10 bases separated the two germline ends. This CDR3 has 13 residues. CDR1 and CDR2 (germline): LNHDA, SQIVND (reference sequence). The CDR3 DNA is TGTGCCAGTAGTATCCAAACAGGGTACGAGCAGTACTTC. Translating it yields CASSIQTGYEQYF.

The CDR3 coding sequence is TGTGCCAGTAGAGATTCGGTGAACCGGAATTCACCCCTCCACTTT. Protein product: CASRDSVNRNSPLHF. The V call is TRBV19, the J call TRBJ1-6; no definite D call. In germline, CDR1 is LNHDA, CDR2 SQIVND (reference sequence). V was shortened by 6 bases and J by 7 bases, with 16 bases between the two germline ends. CDR3 length: 15 amino acids.

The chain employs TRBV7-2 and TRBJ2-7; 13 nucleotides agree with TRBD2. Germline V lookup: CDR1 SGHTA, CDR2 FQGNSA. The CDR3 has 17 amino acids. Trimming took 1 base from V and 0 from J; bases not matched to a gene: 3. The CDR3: CASSLGTSGSYSYEQYF. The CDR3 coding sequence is TGTGCCAGCAGCTTAGGGACTAGCGGGAGCTACTCCTACGAGCAGTACTTC.

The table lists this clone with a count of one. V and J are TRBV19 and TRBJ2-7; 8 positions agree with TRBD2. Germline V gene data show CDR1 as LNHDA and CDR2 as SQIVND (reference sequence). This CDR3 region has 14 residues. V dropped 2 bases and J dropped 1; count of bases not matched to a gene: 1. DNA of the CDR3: TGTGCCAGTAGTATAAGCGGGAGTTCCTACGAGCAGTACTTC. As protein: CASSISGSSYEQYF. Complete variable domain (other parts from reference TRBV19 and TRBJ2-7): DGGITQSPKYLFRKEGQNVTLSCEQNLNHDAMYWYRQDPGQGLRLIYYSQIVNDFQKGDIAEGYSVSREKKESFPLTVTSAQKNPTAFYLCASSISGSSYEQYFGPGTRLTVT.

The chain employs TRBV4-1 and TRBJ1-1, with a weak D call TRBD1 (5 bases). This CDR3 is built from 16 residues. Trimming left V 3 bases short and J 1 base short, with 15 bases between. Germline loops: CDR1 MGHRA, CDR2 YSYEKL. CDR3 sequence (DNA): TGCGCCAGCAGCCAGAGGAAAGGACACACGAACACTGAAGCTTTCTTT. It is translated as CASSQRKGHTNTEAFF.

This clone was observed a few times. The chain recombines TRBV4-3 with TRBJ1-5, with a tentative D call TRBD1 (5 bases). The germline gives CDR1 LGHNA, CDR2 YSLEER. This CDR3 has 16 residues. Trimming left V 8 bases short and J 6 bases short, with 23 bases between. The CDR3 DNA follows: TGCGCCAGCGGGGTGCCGGGACTCCCTCGAAGTCAGCCCCAGCATTTT. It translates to CASGVPGLPRSQPQHF.

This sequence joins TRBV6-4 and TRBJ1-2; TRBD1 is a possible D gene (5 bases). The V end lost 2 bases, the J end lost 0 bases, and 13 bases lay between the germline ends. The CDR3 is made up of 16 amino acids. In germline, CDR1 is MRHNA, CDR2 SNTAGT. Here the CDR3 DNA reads TGTGCCAGCAGTGACCCCCGGACAAGAGCTAACTATGGCTACACCTTC. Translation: CASSDPRTRANYGYTF.

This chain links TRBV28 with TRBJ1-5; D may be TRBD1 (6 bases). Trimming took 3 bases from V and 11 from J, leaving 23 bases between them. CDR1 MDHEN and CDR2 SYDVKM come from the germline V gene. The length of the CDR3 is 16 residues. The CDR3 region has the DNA TGTGCCAGCAGTTTCGATTACGGGACACCACGTTTGGCCCAGCATTTT. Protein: CASSFDYGTPRLAQHF.

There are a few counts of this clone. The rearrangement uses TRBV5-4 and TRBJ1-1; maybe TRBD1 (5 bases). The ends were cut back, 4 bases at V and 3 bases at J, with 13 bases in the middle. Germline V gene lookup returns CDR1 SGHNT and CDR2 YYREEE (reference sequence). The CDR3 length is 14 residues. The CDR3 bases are TGTGCCAGCAGCACGATACAGGTGGACACTGAAGCTTTCTTT. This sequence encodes CASSTIQVDTEAFF.

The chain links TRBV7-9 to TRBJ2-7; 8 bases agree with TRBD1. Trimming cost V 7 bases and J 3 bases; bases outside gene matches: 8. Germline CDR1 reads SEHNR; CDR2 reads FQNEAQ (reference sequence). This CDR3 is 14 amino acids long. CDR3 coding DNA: TGTGCCAGCACCGGTAAACAGGGGGACTACGAGCAGTACTTC. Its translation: CASTGKQGDYEQYF.

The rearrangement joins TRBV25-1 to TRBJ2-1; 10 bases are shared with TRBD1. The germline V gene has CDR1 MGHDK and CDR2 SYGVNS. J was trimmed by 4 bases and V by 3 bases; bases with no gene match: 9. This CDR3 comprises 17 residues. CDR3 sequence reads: CASSEPSDRGRYNEQFF. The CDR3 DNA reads TGTGCCAGCAGTGAGCCCTCCGACAGGGGGCGGTACAATGAGCAGTTCTTC.